Below are 3 T cell receptor beta chains sequenced from a single sample in a study of cytomegalovirus exposure and HLA in healthy donors. PCR employed 60 Vbeta and 13 Jbeta primers. Libraries were prepared by immunoSEQ multiplex PCR; TCRdb keeps only in-frame clonotypes and omits some of them. The repertoire holds over 200,000 clones, with 70% to 85% as singletons. The sequenced material came from PBMCs. These receptors all come from a woman aged 55-69 years in good health and CMV-seropositive.

The V gene is TRBV18, the J gene TRBJ2-3, with TRBD2 matching 9 bases. Per germline, CDR1 KGHSH and CDR2 LQKENI. The CDR3 has 13 residues. V lost 3 bases, J lost 6 bases, and 1 base stayed unmatched. Written as DNA, the CDR3 is TGTGCCAGCTCACCTACTAGCGGGGATACGCAGTATTTT. As protein: CASSPTSGDTQYF.

The rearrangement uses TRBV6-6 and TRBJ1-5; D perhaps matches TRBD1 (5 bases). The germline V gene encodes CDR1 MNHNY and CDR2 SVGAGI (reference sequence). V lost 3 bases and J 1 base, leaving 10 bases between the germline ends. The CDR3 runs 15 residues. The CDR3 region has the DNA TGTGCCAGCAGTTATCTCCCAGGGAGCAATCAGCCCCAGCATTTT. Translation gives CASSYLPGSNQPQHF.

The chain joins TRBV7-9 to TRBJ2-3; maybe TRBD1 (5 bases). In germline, CDR1 is SEHNR, CDR2 FQNEAQ (reference sequence). Trimming took off 2 bases at V and 1 base at J, with 10 bases between the two ends. This CDR3 contains 15 residues. The CDR3 region has the DNA TGTGCCAGCAGCTTAAGGGGCGAGGGCACAGATACGCAGTATTTT. It specifies CASSLRGEGTDTQYF.